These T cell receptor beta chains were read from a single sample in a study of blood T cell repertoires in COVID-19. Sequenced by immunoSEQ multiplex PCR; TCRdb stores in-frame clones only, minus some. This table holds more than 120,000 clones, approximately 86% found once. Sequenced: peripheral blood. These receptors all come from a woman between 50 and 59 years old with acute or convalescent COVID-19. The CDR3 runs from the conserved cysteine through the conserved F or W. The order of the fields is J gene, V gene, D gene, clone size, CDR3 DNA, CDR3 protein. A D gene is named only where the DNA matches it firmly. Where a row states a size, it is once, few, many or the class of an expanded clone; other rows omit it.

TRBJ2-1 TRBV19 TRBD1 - TGTGCCAGTAGTATAGCGGGACAGGGTTACAATGAGCAGTTCTTC CASSIAGQGYNEQFF
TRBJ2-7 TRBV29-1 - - TGCAGCGTGACTGGCGGGATGGCCTACGAGCAGTACTTC CSVTGGMAYEQYF
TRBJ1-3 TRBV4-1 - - TGCGCCAGCAGCCAGTCACACAGGGTACCTGGAAACACCATATATTTT CASSQSHRVPGNTIYF
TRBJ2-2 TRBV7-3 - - TGTGCCAGCAGCTTTATCCTGGCGGGCGGGGAGCTGTTTTTT CASSFILAGGELFF
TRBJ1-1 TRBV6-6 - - TGTGCCAGCAGTTACGAGGGAAACGAAGCTTTCTTT CASSYEGNEAFF
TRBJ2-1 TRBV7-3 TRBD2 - TGTGCCAGCAGCTTAGGACTAGCGGGATACAATGAGCAGTTCTTC CASSLGLAGYNEQFF
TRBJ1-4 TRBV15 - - TGTGCCACCAGCATCACATCATCAACTAATGAAAAACTGTTTTTT CATSITSSTNEKLFF
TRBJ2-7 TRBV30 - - TGTGCCTGGGGGAGGTCGAGCTCCTACGAGCAGTACTTC CAWGRSSSYEQYF
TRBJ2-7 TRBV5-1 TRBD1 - TGCGCCAGCTGTGACGGACAGGGATTTAACGAGCAGTACTTC CASCDGQGFNEQYF
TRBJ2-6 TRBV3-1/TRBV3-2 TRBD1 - TGTGCCAGCAGCCCCACAGGGGTTGGGGCCAACGTCCTGACTTTC CASSPTGVGANVLTF
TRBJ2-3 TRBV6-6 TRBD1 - TGTGCCAGCACCTACAGGGGACAGAGGTCAGATACGCAGTATTTT CASTYRGQRSDTQYF
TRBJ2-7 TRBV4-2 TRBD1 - TGTGCCAGCAGCCAGGTGACAGGGTCCGGCTCCTACGAGCAGTACTTC CASSQVTGSGSYEQYF
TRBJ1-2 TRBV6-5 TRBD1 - TGTGCCAGCAGAAGGGGGGACAGGACTTCCTATGGCTACACCTTC CASRRGDRTSYGYTF
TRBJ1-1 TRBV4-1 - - TGCGCCAGCAGGTACCCGCGGGGGGGGAACACTGAAGCTTTCTTT CASRYPRGGNTEAFF
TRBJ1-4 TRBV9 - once TGTGCCAGCAGCGTAGGTTTTGGACAGCCAAATGAAAAACTGTTTTTT CASSVGFGQPNEKLFF
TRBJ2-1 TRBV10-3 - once TGTGCCATCAGCGCGGGACCTTACAATGAGCAGTTCTTC CAISAGPYNEQFF
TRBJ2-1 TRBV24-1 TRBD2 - TGTGCCACCAGTGATTGGACTAGCGGGGGGGCCGATGAGCAGTTCTTC CATSDWTSGGADEQFF
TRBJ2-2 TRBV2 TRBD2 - TGTGCCAGCAGATTAGCGGGAGAGGGCACCGGGGAGCTGTTTTTT CASRLAGEGTGELFF
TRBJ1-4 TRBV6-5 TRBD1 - TGTGCCAGCAGTCCGACAGGGATCGGTGAAAAACTGTTTTTT CASSPTGIGEKLFF
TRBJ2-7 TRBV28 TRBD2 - TGTGCCAGCAGTTCCCGACTAGCGGGGATCTACGAGCAGTACTTC CASSSRLAGIYEQYF
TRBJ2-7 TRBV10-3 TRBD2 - TGTGCCATCAAACGGGAACTAGCGGGAGTCCTAGAGCAGTACTTC CAIKRELAGVLEQYF
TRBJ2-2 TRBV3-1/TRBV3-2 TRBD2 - TGTGCCAGCAGCCAGCAAGCGGGAGAGAACACCGGGGAGCTGTTTTTT CASSQQAGENTGELFF
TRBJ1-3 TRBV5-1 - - TGCGCCAGCAGCGTGGACAGCGGAACCCTGGGAAACACCATATATTTT CASSVDSGTLGNTIYF
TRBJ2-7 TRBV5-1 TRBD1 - TGCGCCAGCAGCAGGGACAGGGAAGGGAGCTACGAGCAGTACTTC CASSRDREGSYEQYF
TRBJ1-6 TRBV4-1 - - TGCGCCAGCAGCCAAGCCAGGGGATTTGATTCACCCCTCCACTTT CASSQARGFDSPLHF
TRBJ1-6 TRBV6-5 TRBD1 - TGTGCCAGCACCGAAAGGGCAGGGGGCTCTTCACCCCTCCACTTT CASTERAGGSSPLHF
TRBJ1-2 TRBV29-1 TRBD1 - TGCAGCGGAACAGGGGACTATGGCTACACCTTC CSGTGDYGYTF
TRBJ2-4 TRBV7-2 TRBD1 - TGTGCCAGCAGCTCACGGCCGACAGGGGATATTCAGTACTTC CASSSRPTGDIQYF
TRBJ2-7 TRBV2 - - TGTGCCAGCAGCTCTGGGAGATACTACGAGCAGTACTTC CASSSGRYYEQYF
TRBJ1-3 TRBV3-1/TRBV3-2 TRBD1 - TGTGCCAGCAGCCAAGAGAGACAGGGTACCATATATTTT CASSQERQGTIYF
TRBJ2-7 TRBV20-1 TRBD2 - TGCAGTGCTAGTGGGCTAGCGGGAGGGCCGCGGCGGGAGCAGTACTTC CSASGLAGGPRREQYF
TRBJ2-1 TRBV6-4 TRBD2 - TGTGCCAGCAGTGGGGATAGCGGGCTTGAGCAGTTCTTC CASSGDSGLEQFF
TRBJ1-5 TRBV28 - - TGTGCCAGCAGTACCTCGGCAGCGGGGGATCAGCCCCAGCATTTT CASSTSAAGDQPQHF
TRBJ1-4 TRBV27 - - TGTGCCCAATGGGGGGGAGCGGCTAATGAAAAACTGTTTTTT CAQWGGAANEKLFF
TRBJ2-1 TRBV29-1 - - TGCAGCGCCGGAGGTATCGGGGGATGGAACAAGGATGAGCAGTTCTTC CSAGGIGGWNKDEQFF
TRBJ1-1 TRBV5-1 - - TGCGCCAGCAGCTTGGCGGGGCAGGGGAGTGTGGCTTTCTTT CASSLAGQGSVAFF
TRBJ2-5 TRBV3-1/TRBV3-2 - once TGTGCCAGCAGCCAAACCAGGGTGGTGGAAGAGACCCAGTACTTC CASSQTRVVEETQYF
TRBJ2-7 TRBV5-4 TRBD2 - TGTGCCAGCAGCTTGGGCGGGAGGACCTACGAGCAGTACTTC CASSLGGRTYEQYF
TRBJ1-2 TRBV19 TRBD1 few TGTGCCAGTAGTAAAGGCAGGGGGCAGGGCTACACCTTC CASSKGRGQGYTF